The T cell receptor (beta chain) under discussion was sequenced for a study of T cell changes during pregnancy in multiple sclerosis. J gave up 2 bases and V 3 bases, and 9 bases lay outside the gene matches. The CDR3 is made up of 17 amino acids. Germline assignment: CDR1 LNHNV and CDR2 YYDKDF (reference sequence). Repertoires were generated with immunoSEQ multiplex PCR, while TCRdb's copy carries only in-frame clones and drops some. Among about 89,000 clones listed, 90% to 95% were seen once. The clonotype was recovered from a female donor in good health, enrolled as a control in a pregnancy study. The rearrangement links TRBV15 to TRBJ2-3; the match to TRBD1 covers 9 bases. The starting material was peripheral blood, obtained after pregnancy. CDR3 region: CATSRDEWDRDTDTQYF. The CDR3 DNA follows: TGTGCCACCAGCAGGGACGAATGGGACAGGGACACAGATACGCAGTATTTT. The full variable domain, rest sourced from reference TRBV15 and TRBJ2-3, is DAMVIQNPRYQVTQFGKPVTLSCSQTLNHNVMYWYQQKSSQAPKLLFHYYDKDFNNEADTPDNFQSRRPNTSFCFLDIRSPGLGDTAMYLCATSRDEWDRDTDTQYFGPGTRLTVL.